A single sample gave rise to the 5 T cell receptor beta chains below, sequenced in a study of OX40 agonist ivuxolimab in advanced cancers. The table came from immunoSEQ multiplex PCR; TCRdb's copy has only in-frame clones and leaves some out. The table records around 79,000 clones, just over 85% of them present only once. This sample comprised CD4+ or CD8+ T cells sorted from blood, obtained in a trial of the OX40 agonist ivuxolimab. Receptors were obtained from an adult with an advanced solid tumor such as melanoma, head and neck, liver or kidney cancer.

This clone was found a few times. This chain uses TRBV19 with TRBJ2-5, with 9 bases matching TRBD2. Trimming at V came to 4 bases and at J to 1 base, leaving 7 bases not matched to a gene. From germline, CDR1 is LNHDA and CDR2 SQIVND (reference sequence). The CDR3 has 16 residues. The CDR3 DNA is TGTGCCAGTAGTAAAGGGGCGGGAGGGGTCCAAGAGACCCAGTACTTC. It codes for CASSKGAGGVQETQYF.

The rearrangement uses TRBV9 and TRBJ2-5, with D perhaps matching TRBD1 or TRBD2 (5 bases each). Germline-derived CDR1 and CDR2 are SGDLS and YYNGEE. This CDR3 is built from 17 residues. With 0 bases removed from V and 3 bases from J, the gap between germline ends came to 18 bases. CDR3 in amino acids: CASSVAGYGGVEETQYF. In nucleotides, the CDR3 is TGTGCCAGCAGCGTAGCGGGCTATGGGGGAGTTGAAGAGACCCAGTACTTC.

This rearrangement joins TRBV9 to TRBJ2-3; possible D gene TRBD1, 6 bases. Trimming left V 4 bases short and J 5 bases short, with 23 bases between. Germline CDR1 is SGDLS and CDR2 is YYNGEE. This CDR3 contains 17 residues. CDR3 sequence (DNA): TGTGCCAGCAGCCCCCTAGGGGGACCGAACCTGGGAGATACGCAGTATTTT. Amino acids: CASSPLGGPNLGDTQYF.

The chain uses TRBV6-1 and TRBJ1-4; 7 bases are a match to TRBD1. The junction had 7 bases not matched to a gene; V was cut back by 2 bases and J by 7 bases. CDR1 and CDR2 (germline): MNHNS, SASEGT. This CDR3 has 15 residues. CDR3 amino acids: CASSERTGDGEKLFF. CDR3 in DNA: TGTGCCAGCAGTGAACGTACAGGGGACGGTGAAAAACTGTTTTTT.

The chain uses TRBV15 and TRBJ1-1; 10 nucleotides match TRBD1. The trim removed 4 bases at V and 3 bases at J, leaving 2 bases unmatched. This CDR3 has 14 residues. Germline CDR1 reads LNHNV; CDR2 reads YYDKDF (reference sequence). The CDR3 is CATSTTGGDTEAFF. CDR3 coding DNA: TGTGCCACCAGCACGACAGGGGGCGACACTGAAGCTTTCTTT.